What follows are 10 T cell receptor beta chains derived from one specimen sequenced in a study of patients and donors after allogeneic stem cell transplantation. TCRdb called the RT-PCR reads again in MiXCR, with one record for every CDR3 protein. Among nearly 20,000 distinct CDR3 sequences listed, 4.9% were seen once. The sequencing input was blood, either unsorted or a sorted T cell fraction (not recorded which). The receptors were gathered from a human donor who was either an allogeneic HSCT recipient or a stem cell or donor lymphocyte infusion donor (not recorded which). It is not recorded whose cells these are; they may come from a transplant donor.

The V and J genes are TRBV3-1 and TRBJ1-1, with D maybe TRBD1 (5 bases). CDR1 and CDR2 (germline): LGHDT, YNNKEL (reference sequence). With 0 bases removed from V and 6 bases from J, the gap between germline ends came to 14 bases. The length of the CDR3 is 15 residues. Here the CDR3 DNA reads TGTGCCAGCAGCCAAGATAGTGGGGGGTGGGCTGAAGCTTTCTTT. This codes for CASSQDSGGWAEAFF.

This clonotype came up many times. Being one base from a much bigger clone, this may be a read error. The chain is built from TRBV3-1 and TRBJ1-1; no clear D gene. Looked up from germline, CDR1 is LGHDT and CDR2 is YNNKEL (reference sequence). V was shortened by 5 bases and J by 1 base, with 5 bases between the two germline ends. The CDR3 is 12 amino acids. CDR3 sequence reads: CASSLRNTEAFF. As DNA, the CDR3 is TGTGCCAGCAGCTTACGGAACACTGAAGCTTTCTTT.

This clonotype was observed many times. V gene TRBV7-9 combines with J gene TRBJ2-7, with 7 bases that match TRBD1. This CDR3 is 14 amino acids long. With 5 bases clipped from V and 3 bases from J, the junction kept 7 bases outside the gene matches. Per the germline V gene, CDR1 is SEHNR and CDR2 is FQNEAQ (reference sequence). CDR3 coding DNA: TGTGCCAGCAGCCCCGGGGACAGCAGCTACGAGCAGTACTTC. Protein sequence: CASSPGDSSYEQYF.

This clonotype was seen ten or more times. The V and J genes are TRBV27 and TRBJ1-6; the D is unclear. The CDR3 has 14 amino acids. Per the germline V gene, CDR1 is MNHEY and CDR2 is SMNVEV (reference sequence). V was cut by 7 bases and J by 0 bases, with 7 bases left in between. The CDR3 reads CASTFSSYNSPLHF. Written as DNA, the CDR3 is TGTGCCAGCACTTTTAGCTCCTATAATTCACCCCTCCACTTT.

This clonotype was detected many times. Because the CDR3's place on the DNA is in doubt, the DNA is left out and the CDR3 is given as listed by TCRdb. The genes are TRBV12-3 or TRBV12-4 and TRBJ2-2; TRBD1 is taken as the D call from the table, unchecked against the DNA. The CDR3 numbers 14 amino acids, ends counted. CDR3 protein: CASSSQGTGELFFF.

This clonotype was seen repeatedly, ten times or more. V and J are TRBV20-1 and TRBJ2-6; D is perhaps TRBD1 (6 bases). Trimming took off 7 bases at V and 1 base at J, with 17 bases between the two ends. Germline V CDR1 and CDR2: DFQATT, SNEGSKA (reference sequence). The CDR3 loop spans 16 amino acids. This CDR3 is CSVPMDSWSGANVLTF. The CDR3 DNA sequence: TGCAGTGTCCCTATGGACAGTTGGTCTGGGGCCAACGTCCTGACTTTC.

This clonotype was recorded at least ten times. Here the CDR3 DNA reads TGTGCCAGCAGCCGATTCAGGGGTACCAAAAACATTCAGTACTTC. It translates to CASSRFRGTKNIQYF. This chain uses TRBV4-2 with TRBJ2-4, with D tentatively TRBD1 (6 bases). V lost 4 bases to trimming and J lost 2 bases, with 12 bases between them. Germline V gene lookup returns CDR1 LGHNA and CDR2 YNFKEQ. The CDR3 runs to 15 residues.

This clonotype has ten or more counts. The DNA for the CDR3 is TGCAGTGCTACGGGACTAGCGGGGCTTCTGAACTACAATGAGCAGTTCTTC. Translated, it gives CSATGLAGLLNYNEQFF. The rearrangement links TRBV20-1 to TRBJ2-1; TRBD2 matches at 13 bases. Trimming cost V 4 bases and J 3 bases; bases outside gene matches: 9. Germline V lookup: CDR1 DFQATT, CDR2 SNEGSKA (reference sequence). The CDR3 spans 17 residues.

This clonotype was found a few times. This chain uses TRBV4-1 with TRBJ2-3; 8 nucleotides line up with TRBD2. This CDR3 has 16 residues. V lost 3 bases, J lost 5 bases, and 10 bases stayed unmatched. Germline V gene sequence: CDR1 MGHRA, CDR2 YSYEKL. CDR3 amino acids: CASSHQKGLEVDTQYF. In nucleotides, the CDR3 is TGCGCCAGCAGCCACCAGAAGGGACTAGAGGTAGATACGCAGTATTTT.

This clonotype showed up many times. The chain is built from TRBV12-3 or TRBV12-4 and TRBJ2-1, with a weak D call TRBD1 (5 bases). CDR3 size: 12 residues. The ends were cut back, 5 bases at V and 4 bases at J, with 6 bases in the middle. CDR3 nucleotide sequence: TGTGCCAGCAGTACAGGTTACAATGAGCAGTTCTTC. Translation: CASSTGYNEQFF.